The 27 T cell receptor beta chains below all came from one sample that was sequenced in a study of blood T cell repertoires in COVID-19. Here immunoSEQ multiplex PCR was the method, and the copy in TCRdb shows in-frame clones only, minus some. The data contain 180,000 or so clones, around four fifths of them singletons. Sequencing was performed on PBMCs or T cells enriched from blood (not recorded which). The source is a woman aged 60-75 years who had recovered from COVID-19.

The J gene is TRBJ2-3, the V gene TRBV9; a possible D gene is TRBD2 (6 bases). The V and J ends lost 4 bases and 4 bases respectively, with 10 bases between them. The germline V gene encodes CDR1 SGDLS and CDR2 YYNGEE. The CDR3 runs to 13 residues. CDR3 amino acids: CASSTWGADTQYF. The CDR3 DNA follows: TGTGCCAGCAGCACTTGGGGGGCAGATACGCAGTATTTT.

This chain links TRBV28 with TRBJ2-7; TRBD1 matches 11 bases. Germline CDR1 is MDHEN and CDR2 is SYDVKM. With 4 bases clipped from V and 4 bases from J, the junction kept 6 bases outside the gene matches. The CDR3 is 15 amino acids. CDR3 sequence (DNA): TGTGCCAGCAGTTCCCCCGGGACAGGGGGTTACGAGCAGTACTTC. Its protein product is CASSSPGTGGYEQYF.

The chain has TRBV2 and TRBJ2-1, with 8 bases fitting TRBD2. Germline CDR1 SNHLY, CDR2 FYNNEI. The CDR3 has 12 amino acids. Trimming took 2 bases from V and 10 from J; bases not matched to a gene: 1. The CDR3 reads CASSEIAGEQFF. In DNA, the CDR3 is TGTGCCAGCAGTGAAATAGCGGGAGAGCAGTTCTTC.

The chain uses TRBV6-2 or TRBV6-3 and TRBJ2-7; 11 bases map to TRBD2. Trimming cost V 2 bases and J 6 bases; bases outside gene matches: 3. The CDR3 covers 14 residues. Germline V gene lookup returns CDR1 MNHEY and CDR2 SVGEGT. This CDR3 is CASSYLGLAGEQYF. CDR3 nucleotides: TGTGCCAGCAGTTACCTCGGACTAGCGGGCGAGCAGTACTTC.

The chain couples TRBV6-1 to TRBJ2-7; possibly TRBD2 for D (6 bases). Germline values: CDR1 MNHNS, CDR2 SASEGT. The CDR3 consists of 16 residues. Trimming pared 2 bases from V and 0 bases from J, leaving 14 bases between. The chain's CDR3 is CASSEFAGFGSYEQYF. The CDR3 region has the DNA TGTGCCAGCAGTGAATTTGCGGGGTTTGGCTCCTACGAGCAGTACTTC.

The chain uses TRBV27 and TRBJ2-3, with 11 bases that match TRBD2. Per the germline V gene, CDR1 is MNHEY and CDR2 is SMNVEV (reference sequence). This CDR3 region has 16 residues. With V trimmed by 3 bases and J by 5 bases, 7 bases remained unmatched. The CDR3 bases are TGTGCCAGCAGTTTCGTTCTAGCGGGAGGAGGAGATACGCAGTATTTT. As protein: CASSFVLAGGGDTQYF.

DNA of the CDR3: TGTGCCAGCAGCTTAAAGGCGGGGTTCAGCTATGGCTACACCTTC. Amino acids: CASSLKAGFSYGYTF. V usage is TRBV5-6 and J usage is TRBJ1-2, with unresolved D. V lost 2 bases, J lost 4 bases, and 15 bases lay in between. The germline CDR1 and CDR2 sequences are SGHDT and YYEEEE. The CDR3 contains 15 residues. Based on the CDR3 plus reference TRBV5-6 and TRBJ1-2, the full variable domain is DAGVTQSPTHLIKTRGQQVTLRCSPKSGHDTVSWYQQALGQGPQFIFQYYEEEERQRGNFPDRFSGHQFPNYSSELNVNALLLGDSALYLCASSLKAGFSYGYTFGSGTRLTVV.

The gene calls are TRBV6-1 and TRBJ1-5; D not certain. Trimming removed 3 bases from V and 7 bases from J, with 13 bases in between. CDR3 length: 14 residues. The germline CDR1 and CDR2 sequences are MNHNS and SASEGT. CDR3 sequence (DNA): TGTGCCAGCAGTGACCCCCCGCCGAGACAGCCCCAGCATTTT. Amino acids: CASSDPPPRQPQHF.

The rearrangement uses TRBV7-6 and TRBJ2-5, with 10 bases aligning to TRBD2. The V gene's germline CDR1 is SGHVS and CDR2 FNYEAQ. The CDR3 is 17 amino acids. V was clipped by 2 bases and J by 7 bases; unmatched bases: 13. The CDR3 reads CASSLLSGGAVGGTQYF. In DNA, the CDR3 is TGTGCCAGCAGCTTATTAAGCGGGGGGGCCGTCGGCGGGACCCAGTACTTC.

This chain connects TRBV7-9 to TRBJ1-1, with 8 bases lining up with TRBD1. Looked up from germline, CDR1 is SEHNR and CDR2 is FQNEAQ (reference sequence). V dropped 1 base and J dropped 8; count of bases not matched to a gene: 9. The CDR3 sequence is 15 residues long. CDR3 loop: CASSLDRGGPEEAFF. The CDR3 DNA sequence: TGTGCCAGCAGCTTAGACAGGGGGGGACCTGAAGAAGCTTTCTTT.

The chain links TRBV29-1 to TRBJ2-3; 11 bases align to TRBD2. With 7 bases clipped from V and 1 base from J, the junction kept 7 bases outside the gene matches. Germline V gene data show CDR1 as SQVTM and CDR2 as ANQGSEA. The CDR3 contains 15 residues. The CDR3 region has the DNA TGCAGCGCTGCCGGACTAGCGGGTCGCACAGATACGCAGTATTTT. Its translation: CSAAGLAGRTDTQYF.

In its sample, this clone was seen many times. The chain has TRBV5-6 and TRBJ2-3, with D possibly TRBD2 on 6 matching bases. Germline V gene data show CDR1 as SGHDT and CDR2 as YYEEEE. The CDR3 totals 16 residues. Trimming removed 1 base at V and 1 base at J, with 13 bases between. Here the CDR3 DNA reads TGTGCCAGCAGCTTGCCCGGGGGTGGGGGCACAGATACGCAGTATTTT. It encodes CASSLPGGGGTDTQYF.

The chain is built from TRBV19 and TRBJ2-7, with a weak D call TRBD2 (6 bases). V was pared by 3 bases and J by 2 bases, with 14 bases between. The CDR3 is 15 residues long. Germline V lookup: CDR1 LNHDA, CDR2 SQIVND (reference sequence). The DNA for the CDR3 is TGTGCCAGTAGTATCTCTCCGGGAGCTCCCTACGAGCAGTACTTC. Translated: CASSISPGAPYEQYF.

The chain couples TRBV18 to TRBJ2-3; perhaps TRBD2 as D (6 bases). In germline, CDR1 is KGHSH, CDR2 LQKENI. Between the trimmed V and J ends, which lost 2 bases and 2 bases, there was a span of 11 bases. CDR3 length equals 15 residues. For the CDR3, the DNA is TGTGCCAGCTCACCATCGGGCGGGATCACAGATACGCAGTATTTT. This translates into CASSPSGGITDTQYF.

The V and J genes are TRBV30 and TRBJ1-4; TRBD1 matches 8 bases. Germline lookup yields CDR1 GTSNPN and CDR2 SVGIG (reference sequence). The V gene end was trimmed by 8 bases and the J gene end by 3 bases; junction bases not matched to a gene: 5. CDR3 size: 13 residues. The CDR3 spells CAARTGPNEKLFF. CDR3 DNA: TGTGCCGCAAGGACAGGGCCTAATGAAAAACTGTTTTTT.

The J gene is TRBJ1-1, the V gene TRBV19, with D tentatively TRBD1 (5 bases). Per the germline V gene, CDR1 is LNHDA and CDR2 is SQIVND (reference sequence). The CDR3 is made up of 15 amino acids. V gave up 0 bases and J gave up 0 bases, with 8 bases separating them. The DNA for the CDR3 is TGTGCCAGTAGTATAGACCCACAGGTGAACACTGAAGCTTTCTTT. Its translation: CASSIDPQVNTEAFF.

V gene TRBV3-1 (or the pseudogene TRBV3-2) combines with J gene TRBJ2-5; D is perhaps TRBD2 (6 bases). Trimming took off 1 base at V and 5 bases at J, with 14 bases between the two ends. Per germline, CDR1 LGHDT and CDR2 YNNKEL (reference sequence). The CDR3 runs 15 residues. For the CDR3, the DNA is TGTGCCAGCAGCCAAGGGAGGGCGGCAGGGGAGACCCAGTACTTC. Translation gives CASSQGRAAGETQYF.

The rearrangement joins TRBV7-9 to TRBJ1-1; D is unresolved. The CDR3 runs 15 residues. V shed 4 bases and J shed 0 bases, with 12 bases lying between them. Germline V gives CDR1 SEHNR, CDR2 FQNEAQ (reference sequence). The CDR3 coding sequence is TGTGCCAGCAGCTCCGAGGGTATTATGAACACTGAAGCTTTCTTT. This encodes CASSSEGIMNTEAFF.

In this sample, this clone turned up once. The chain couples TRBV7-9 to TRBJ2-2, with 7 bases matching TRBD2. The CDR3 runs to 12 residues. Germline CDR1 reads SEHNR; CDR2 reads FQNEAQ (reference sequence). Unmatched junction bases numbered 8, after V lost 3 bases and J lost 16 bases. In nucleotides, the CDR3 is TGTGCCAGCAGCTTTTCTAGCGGACCCCGGTTTTTT. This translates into CASSFSSGPRFF.

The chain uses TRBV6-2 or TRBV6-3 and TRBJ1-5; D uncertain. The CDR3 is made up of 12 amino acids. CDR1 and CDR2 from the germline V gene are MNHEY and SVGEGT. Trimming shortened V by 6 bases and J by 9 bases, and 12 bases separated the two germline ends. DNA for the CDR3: TGTGCCAGCAGCAATATTCTCCGGCCCCAGCATTTT. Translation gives CASSNILRPQHF.

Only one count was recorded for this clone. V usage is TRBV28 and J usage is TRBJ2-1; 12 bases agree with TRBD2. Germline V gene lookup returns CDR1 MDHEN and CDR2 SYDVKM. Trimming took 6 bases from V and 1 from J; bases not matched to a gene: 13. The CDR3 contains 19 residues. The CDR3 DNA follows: TGTGCCAGCAGCCCGACCATCCGACTAGCGGGAGAGTCCTACAATGAGCAGTTCTTC. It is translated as CASSPTIRLAGESYNEQFF.

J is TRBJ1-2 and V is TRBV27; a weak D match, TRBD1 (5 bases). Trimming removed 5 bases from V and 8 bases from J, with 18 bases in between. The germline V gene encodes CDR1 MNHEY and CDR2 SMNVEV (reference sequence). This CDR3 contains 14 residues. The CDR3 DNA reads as TGTGCCAGCAGTCCCAGGCGGCTAGGGGTCGGCTACACCTTC. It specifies CASSPRRLGVGYTF.

The CDR3 region has the DNA TGTGCCAGCAGTTACAGGGGGCGAAATCAGCCCCAGCATTTT. Translating gives CASSYRGRNQPQHF. The V gene is TRBV6-2 or TRBV6-3, the J gene TRBJ1-5; 7 bases align to TRBD1. The CDR3 consists of 14 residues. CDR1 MNHEY and CDR2 SVGEGT come from the germline V gene. The trim removed 2 bases at V and 4 bases at J, leaving 2 bases unmatched.

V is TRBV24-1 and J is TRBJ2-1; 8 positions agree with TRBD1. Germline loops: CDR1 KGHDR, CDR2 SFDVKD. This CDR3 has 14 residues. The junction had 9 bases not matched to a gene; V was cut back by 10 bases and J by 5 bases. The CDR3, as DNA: TGTGCCACTTCCCCCGGGACAGGCAACAATGAGCAGTTCTTC. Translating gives CATSPGTGNNEQFF.

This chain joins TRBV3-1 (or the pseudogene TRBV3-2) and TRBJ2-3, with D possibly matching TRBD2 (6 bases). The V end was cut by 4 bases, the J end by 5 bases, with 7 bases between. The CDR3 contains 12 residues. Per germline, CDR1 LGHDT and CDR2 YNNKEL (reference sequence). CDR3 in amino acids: CASSLTRDTQYF. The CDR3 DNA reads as TGTGCCAGCAGCCTGACTAGAGATACGCAGTATTTT.

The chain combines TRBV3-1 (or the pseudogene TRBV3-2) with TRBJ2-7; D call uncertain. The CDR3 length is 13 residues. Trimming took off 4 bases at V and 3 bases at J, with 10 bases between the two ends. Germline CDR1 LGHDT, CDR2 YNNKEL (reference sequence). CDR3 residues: CASSPGTGYEQYF. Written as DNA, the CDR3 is TGTGCCAGCAGCCCGGGTACGGGCTACGAGCAGTACTTC.

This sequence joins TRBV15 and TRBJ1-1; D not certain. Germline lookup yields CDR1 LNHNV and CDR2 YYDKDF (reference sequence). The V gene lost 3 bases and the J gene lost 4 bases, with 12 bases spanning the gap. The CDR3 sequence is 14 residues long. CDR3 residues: CATSSQEAGTEAFF. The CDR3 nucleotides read TGTGCCACCAGCAGTCAGGAGGCAGGCACTGAAGCTTTCTTT.